Described below is a single T cell receptor beta chain sequence and its context. Its target is not known. The data were taken from a study of long-term antiretroviral therapy in people with HIV. Study overall: Earliest sampling preceded the 2015 immediate-ART recommendation by about a decade. Findings and limits, study-wide: In samples taken after ART, diversity increased but remained below transplant donor control levels. Controls had broader CDR3 length ranges than HIV repertoires did.

Version v3.0 of the immunoSEQ assay ran at survey level. Repertoires were generated with immunoSEQ multiplex PCR, while TCRdb's copy carries only in-frame clones and drops some. Of roughly 18,000 clones detected, under 85% appear once; the ten largest clones hold around 15%. V was trimmed by 5 bases and J by 1 base, leaving 6 bases between them. The CDR3 is 12 residues long. Germline-derived CDR1 and CDR2 are SGHRS and YFSETQ. Donors needed at least one pre-ART PBMC sample plus at least two post-ART samples. The chain recombines TRBV5-1 with TRBJ2-5; no reliable D call. The sequence was obtained from a woman between 50 and 59 years old with HIV. Sequenced material: unsorted PBMCs, taken 0.3 years after starting antiretroviral therapy. In DNA form, the CDR3 reads TGCGCCAGCAGTCCTTCCCAAGAGACCCAGTACTTC. Its protein is CASSPSQETQYF.